This paragraph covers one T cell receptor beta chain sequence. The data belong to a study of blood T cell repertoires in COVID-19. The CDR3 is 15 amino acids. Germline CDR1 and CDR2: LNHDA and SQIVND (reference sequence). J was trimmed by 3 bases and V by 5 bases; bases with no gene match: 6. How the authors handled the data: Estimated nucleated cell counts came from reference gene primer amplification. Here immunoSEQ multiplex PCR was the method, and the copy in TCRdb shows in-frame clones only, minus some. V and J calls and clone size are given by that table; D and trimming were obtained from the DNA. The table shows about 430,000 clones, with over 75% occurring only once.

The receptor was derived from a woman aged 18-29 years who had been exposed to COVID-19. V and J are TRBV19 and TRBJ2-5; TRBD1 aligns across 10 bases. Sequencing input: PBMCs or T cells enriched from blood (not recorded which). Here the CDR3 reads CASSGIGTGEETQYF. The CDR3 bases are TGTGCCAGTAGTGGGATCGGGACAGGGGAAGAGACCCAGTACTTC.